These 9 T cell receptor beta chains came from one sample sequenced in a study of cytomegalovirus exposure and HLA in healthy donors. PCR amplification relied on 60 Vbeta primers (plus 13 Jbeta primers). The assay was immunoSEQ multiplex PCR, and TCRdb's table has in-frame clones only and misses some. The sample has around 120,000 clones; roughly 69% are singletons. Sequenced input: PBMCs. These receptors all stem from a woman in her forties in good health and CMV-seropositive.

CDR3 coding DNA: TGTGCTAGTGGTTGGGCAGACTACAATGAGCAGTTCTTC. It translates to CASGWADYNEQFF. The rearrangement joins TRBV12-5 to TRBJ2-1; no firm D call. The ends were cut back, 4 bases at V and 3 bases at J, with 7 bases in the middle. Germline V CDR1 and CDR2: LGHNT, FRNRAP. The length of the CDR3 is 13 residues.

The chain links TRBV18 to TRBJ1-1; D uncertain. V lost 3 bases and J lost 0, with 11 bases in between. This CDR3 has 15 amino acids. Germline CDR1 is KGHSH and CDR2 is LQKENI. Here the CDR3 reads CASSPAAGMNTEAFF. The CDR3, as DNA: TGTGCCAGCTCACCCGCTGCAGGAATGAACACTGAAGCTTTCTTT.

The chain uses TRBV7-6 and TRBJ2-3, with a possible D match to TRBD1 (7 bases). V lost 5 bases to trimming and J lost 5 bases, with 23 bases between them. Germline values: CDR1 SGHVS, CDR2 FNYEAQ. The CDR3 runs to 17 residues. Here the CDR3 DNA reads TGTGCCAGCAGCCCCGGTTGGGGGGACAGAGCAAAAGATACGCAGTATTTT. Its protein product is CASSPGWGDRAKDTQYF.

This rearrangement joins TRBV9 to TRBJ2-3, with D perhaps TRBD2 (6 bases). V dropped 0 bases and J dropped 2 bases, with 10 bases sitting between them. Germline V CDR1 and CDR2: SGDLS, YYNGEE. CDR3 length: 15 amino acids. The chain's CDR3 is CASSVGGVLTDTQYF. The DNA of the CDR3 is TGTGCCAGCAGCGTAGGGGGGGTCCTCACAGATACGCAGTATTTT.

V gene TRBV7-2 combines with J gene TRBJ1-1; no clear D. V dropped 2 bases and J dropped 2 bases, with 12 bases sitting between them. This CDR3 comprises 15 residues. From germline, CDR1 is SGHTA and CDR2 FQGNSA. CDR3 bases: TGTGCCAGCAGCTTAACTTTGAGGCGTAACACTGAAGCTTTCTTT. As protein: CASSLTLRRNTEAFF.

This clone was recorded a few times. V is TRBV29-1 and J is TRBJ2-7; D is unclear. This CDR3 has 12 residues. V lost 6 bases and J lost 5, with 14 bases in between. The germline gives CDR1 SQVTM, CDR2 ANQGSEA. CDR3 DNA sequence: TGCAGCGTCGAAACTCTCCGGGACGAGCAGTACTTC. This sequence encodes CSVETLRDEQYF.

The genes are TRBV10-3 and TRBJ1-1; tentative D call: TRBD1 (5 bases). Per germline, CDR1 ENHRY and CDR2 SYGVKD. This CDR3 is built from 14 residues. The V end was cut by 1 base, the J end by 6 bases, with 12 bases between. Here the CDR3 reads CAISEWGRGAEAFF. The CDR3 DNA reads as TGTGCCATCAGTGAGTGGGGTAGGGGCGCTGAAGCTTTCTTT.

There are a few counts of this clone. V is TRBV2 and J is TRBJ1-1; no clear D. Trimming removed 10 bases from V and 1 base from J, with 7 bases in between. CDR1 and CDR2 (germline): SNHLY, FYNNEI. The CDR3 length is 11 residues. Here the CDR3 reads CATRENTEAFF. CDR3 DNA: TGTGCCACCCGGGAGAACACTGAAGCTTTCTTT.

A few counts support this clone. The V call is TRBV4-3, the J call TRBJ2-7, with 10 bases aligning to TRBD2. Germline-derived CDR1 and CDR2 are LGHNA and YSLEER. V trimming: 1 base; J trimming: 3 bases; junction bases outside the gene matches: 3. The CDR3 has 15 residues. CDR3 in amino acids: CASSQVSGGDYEQYF. The CDR3 DNA sequence: TGCGCCAGCAGCCAAGTGAGCGGGGGGGACTACGAGCAGTACTTC.